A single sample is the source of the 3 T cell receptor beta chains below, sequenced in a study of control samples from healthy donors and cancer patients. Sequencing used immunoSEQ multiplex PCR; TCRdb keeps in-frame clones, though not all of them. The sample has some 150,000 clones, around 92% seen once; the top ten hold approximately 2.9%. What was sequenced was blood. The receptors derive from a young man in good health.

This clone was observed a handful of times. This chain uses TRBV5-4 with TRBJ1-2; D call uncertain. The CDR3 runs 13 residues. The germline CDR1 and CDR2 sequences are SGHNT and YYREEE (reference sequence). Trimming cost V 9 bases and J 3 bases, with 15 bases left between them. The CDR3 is CATQGPWDYGYTF. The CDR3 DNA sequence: TGTGCCACCCAAGGACCATGGGACTATGGCTACACCTTC.

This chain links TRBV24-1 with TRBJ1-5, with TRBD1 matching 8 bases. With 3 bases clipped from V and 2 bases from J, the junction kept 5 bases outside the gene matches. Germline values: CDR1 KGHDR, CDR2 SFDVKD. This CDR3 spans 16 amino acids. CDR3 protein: CATSDTQGAGNQPQHF. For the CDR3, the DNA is TGTGCCACCAGTGATACCCAGGGGGCAGGCAATCAGCCCCAGCATTTT.

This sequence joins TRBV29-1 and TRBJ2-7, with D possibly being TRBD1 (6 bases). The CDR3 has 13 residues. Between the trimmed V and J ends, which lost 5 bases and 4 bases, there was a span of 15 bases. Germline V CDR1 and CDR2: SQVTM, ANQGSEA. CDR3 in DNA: TGCAGCGTTACGCCAAGGGACAAGTACGAGCAGTACTTC. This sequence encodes CSVTPRDKYEQYF.